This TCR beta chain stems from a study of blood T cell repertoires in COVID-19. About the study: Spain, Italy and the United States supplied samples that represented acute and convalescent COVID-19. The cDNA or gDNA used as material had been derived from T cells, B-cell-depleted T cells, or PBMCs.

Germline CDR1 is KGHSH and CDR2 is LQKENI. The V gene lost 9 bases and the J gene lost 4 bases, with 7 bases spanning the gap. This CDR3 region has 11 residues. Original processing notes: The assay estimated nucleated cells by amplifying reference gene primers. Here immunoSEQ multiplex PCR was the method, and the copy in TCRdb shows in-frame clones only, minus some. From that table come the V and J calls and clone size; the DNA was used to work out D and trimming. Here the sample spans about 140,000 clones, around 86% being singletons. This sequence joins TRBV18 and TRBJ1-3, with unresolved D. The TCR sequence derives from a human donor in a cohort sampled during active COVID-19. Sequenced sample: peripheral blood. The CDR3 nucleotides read TGTGCCAGTTTTCAAGGAAACACCATATATTTT. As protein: CASFQGNTIYF.